Below are 28 T cell receptor beta chains sequenced from a single sample in a study of CD8+ T cells in alopecia areata. The authors extracted RNA and reverse transcribed it into cDNA as the sequencing template. Sequencing used immunoSEQ multiplex PCR; TCRdb keeps in-frame clones, though not all of them. This sample has hundreds of thousands of clones, with about three fifths found just once. The sequenced sample was CD4+ T cells sorted from blood, obtained at week 0. Receptor source: a human donor with alopecia areata.

The chain is built from TRBV15 and TRBJ2-1, with D perhaps assigned TRBD1 or TRBD2 (5 bases each). Looked up from germline, CDR1 is LNHNV and CDR2 is YYDKDF (reference sequence). This CDR3 is built from 14 residues. Trimming left V 0 bases short and J 12 bases short, with 15 bases between. The CDR3 DNA reads as TGTGCCACCAGCAGAGAAGCGGCCGGCACAGGGCAGTTCTTC. Amino acids: CATSREAAGTGQFF.

V usage is TRBV4-1 and J usage is TRBJ1-2; 8 bases are a match to TRBD1. V shed 1 base, J shed 3 bases, and the junction held 7 bases outside the gene matches. Looked up from germline, CDR1 is MGHRA and CDR2 is YSYEKL. CDR3 length: 16 residues. The CDR3 protein is CASSQVSGQGDYGYTF. CDR3 nucleotides: TGCGCCAGCAGCCAAGTGTCCGGACAGGGAGACTATGGCTACACCTTC.

The chain joins TRBV11-2 to TRBJ1-2; D unclear. Per the germline V gene, CDR1 is SGHAT and CDR2 is FQNNGV. CDR3 length equals 14 residues. V shed 5 bases and J shed 6 bases, with 16 bases lying between them. CDR3 in amino acids: CASSRIGQKHGYTF. Here the CDR3 DNA reads TGTGCCAGCAGCCGAATCGGGCAGAAACATGGCTACACCTTC.

The sample holds a few counts of this clone. The V call is TRBV29-1, the J call TRBJ2-7; TRBD1 might be the D (7 bases). The CDR3 runs 16 residues. V was shortened by 4 bases and J by 4 bases, with 23 bases between the two germline ends. The germline V gene has CDR1 SQVTM and CDR2 ANQGSEA. The CDR3 loop is CSVGTAGQTGKYEQYF. The CDR3 region has the DNA TGCAGCGTTGGGACCGCGGGACAGACTGGCAAATACGAGCAGTACTTC.

V gene TRBV6-5 combines with J gene TRBJ1-2, with D unclear. Trimming removed 5 bases at V and 4 bases at J, with 8 bases between. CDR3 length: 12 amino acids. Germline loops: CDR1 MNHEY, CDR2 SVGAGI. The CDR3 DNA follows: TGTGCCAGCAGTGAAGCGGTCTATGGCTACACCTTC. It codes for CASSEAVYGYTF.

J is TRBJ2-5 and V is TRBV23-1; D is undetermined. TRBV23-1 is marked as an open reading frame, function uncertain. The CDR3 has 10 amino acids. The V and J ends lost 0 bases and 13 bases respectively, with 6 bases between them. The CDR3 sequence is CASSQSEVYF. CDR3 DNA sequence: TGCGCCAGCAGTCAATCAGAGGTGTACTTC.

V and J are TRBV7-6 and TRBJ1-5; D is ambiguous. The germline CDR1 and CDR2 sequences are SGHVS and FNYEAQ. This CDR3 has 17 amino acids. The V end was cut by 4 bases, the J end by 5 bases, with 21 bases between. The chain's CDR3 is CASSCLGPIWHHQPQHF. The CDR3 DNA reads TGTGCCAGCAGCTGTCTTGGTCCCATTTGGCATCATCAGCCCCAGCATTTT.

CDR3 amino acids: CASSQPGGRKDLGQYF. The CDR3 nucleotides read TGCGCCAGCAGCCAGCCGGGGGGACGGAAGGACCTGGGCCAGTACTTC. This rearrangement joins TRBV4-1 to TRBJ2-5; 7 nucleotides line up with TRBD2. Trimming removed 3 bases from V and 10 bases from J; junction bases left unmatched: 17. The CDR3 consists of 16 residues. CDR1 MGHRA and CDR2 YSYEKL come from the germline V gene.

This clone was recorded once. The V call is TRBV25-1, the J call TRBJ2-3, with D perhaps TRBD1 (6 bases). Per germline, CDR1 MGHDK and CDR2 SYGVNS. V lost 3 bases to trimming and J lost 12 bases, with 13 bases between them. The CDR3 length is 12 residues. CDR3: CASSEGNRVQYF. The CDR3 coding sequence is TGTGCCAGCAGTGAGGGGAACAGGGTACAGTATTTT.

This clone was picked up one time. V gene TRBV4-1 combines with J gene TRBJ1-1; 8 nucleotides line up with TRBD1. Germline V gives CDR1 MGHRA, CDR2 YSYEKL. Unmatched junction bases numbered 8, after V lost 0 bases and J lost 5 bases. This CDR3 is 16 amino acids long. Here the CDR3 DNA reads TGCGCCAGCAGCCAAGATAATTACAGGGGGAAGACTGAAGCTTTCTTT. Its translation: CASSQDNYRGKTEAFF.

Regarding this clone: The same CDR3 is also encoded by other DNA sequences in this sample. This chain uses TRBV2 with TRBJ1-2; D gene ambiguous. The CDR3 is 13 residues long. The ends were cut back, 2 bases at V and 2 bases at J, with 6 bases in the middle. Germline V gene data show CDR1 as SNHLY and CDR2 as FYNNEI. The CDR3 sequence: CASSEQGNYGYTF. In DNA form, the CDR3 reads TGTGCCAGCAGTGAACAAGGGAACTATGGCTACACCTTC.

The chain employs TRBV29-1 and TRBJ2-3, with D unclear. Trimming took 4 bases from V and 0 from J, leaving 5 bases between them. The CDR3 spans 12 residues. In germline, CDR1 is SQVTM, CDR2 ANQGSEA. The CDR3 loop reads CSVAASTDTQYF. Here the CDR3 DNA reads TGCAGCGTTGCCGCTAGCACAGATACGCAGTATTTT.

The chain joins TRBV29-1 to TRBJ2-1; D gene ambiguous. This CDR3 is built from 14 residues. Germline CDR1 is SQVTM and CDR2 is ANQGSEA. V gave up 4 bases and J gave up 1 base, with 11 bases separating them. CDR3 amino acids: CSVGGRSSYNEQFF. In nucleotides, the CDR3 is TGCAGCGTTGGCGGCAGGTCATCCTACAATGAGCAGTTCTTC.

The rearrangement links TRBV5-4 to TRBJ2-7; TRBD1 is a possible D gene (6 bases). V was pared by 4 bases and J by 1 base, with 15 bases between. Germline V gene data show CDR1 as SGHNT and CDR2 as YYREEE (reference sequence). The CDR3 has 15 amino acids. CDR3 sequence reads: CASSLTGIRSYEQYF. The CDR3 region has the DNA TGTGCCAGCAGCCTGACAGGAATAAGGTCCTACGAGCAGTACTTC.

A few counts support this clone. The genes are TRBV14 and TRBJ1-1, with D hard to call. The CDR3 contains 13 residues. The germline V and J ends were trimmed by 0 bases and 1 base, with 3 bases remaining between them. In germline, CDR1 is SGHDN, CDR2 FVKESK. The CDR3 here is CASSQDRNTEAFF. For the CDR3, the DNA is TGTGCCAGCAGCCAAGATAGGAACACTGAAGCTTTCTTT.

This clone was seen many times. The chain has TRBV9 and TRBJ2-6; tentative D call: TRBD1 (6 bases). Trimming stripped 3 bases from V and 0 bases from J, with 22 bases between. Per the germline V gene, CDR1 is SGDLS and CDR2 is YYNGEE. The CDR3 spans 20 residues. The CDR3 region is CASSATFGQGTPSGANVLTF. Here the CDR3 DNA reads TGTGCCAGCAGCGCGACCTTCGGGCAGGGGACCCCCTCTGGGGCCAACGTCCTGACTTTC.

V is TRBV15 and J is TRBJ1-2, with unresolved D. Germline CDR1 reads LNHNV; CDR2 reads YYDKDF (reference sequence). This CDR3 is built from 16 residues. V was clipped by 1 base and J by 8 bases, with 20 bases between them. CDR3 DNA: TGTGCCACCAGCAGAGGTCCTGGAGATCAAACTATGGGCTACACCTTC. Its protein product is CATSRGPGDQTMGYTF.

The chain combines TRBV29-1 with TRBJ2-3, with D possibly TRBD2 on 6 matching bases. Germline CDR1 is SQVTM and CDR2 is ANQGSEA. This CDR3 comprises 13 residues. Trimming cost V 4 bases and J 2 bases, with 10 bases left between them. CDR3 in DNA: TGCAGCGTTGCGGGGAGGTACACAGATACGCAGTATTTT. Amino acid sequence: CSVAGRYTDTQYF.

The chain carries TRBV19 and TRBJ2-3; D is possibly TRBD2 (5 bases). Per germline, CDR1 LNHDA and CDR2 SQIVND (reference sequence). Trimming left V 7 bases short and J 0 bases short, with 20 bases between. The CDR3 is 17 amino acids. The CDR3 coding sequence is TGTGCCAGTACCCTAACCGCGGGCGGAGTGAGCACAGATACGCAGTATTTT. It yields the protein CASTLTAGGVSTDTQYF. Supplemented by reference TRBV19 and TRBJ2-3, the full variable domain reads DGGITQSPKYLFRKEGQNVTLSCEQNLNHDAMYWYRQDPGQGLRLIYYSQIVNDFQKGDIAEGYSVSREKKESFPLTVTSAQKNPTAFYLCASTLTAGGVSTDTQYFGPGTRLTVL.

The table lists this clone with a few counts. This sequence joins TRBV6-5 and TRBJ2-1; no firm D call. CDR1 is MNHEY, CDR2 SVGAGI, per germline. The CDR3 runs 14 residues. Trimming stripped 6 bases from V and 7 bases from J, with 16 bases between. CDR3 in amino acids: CASRTDRSPNEQFF. CDR3 coding DNA: TGTGCCAGCAGGACGGACCGTTCCCCGAATGAGCAGTTCTTC.

This clone showed up just a few times. This sequence joins TRBV5-1 and TRBJ1-2; 8 bases agree with TRBD1. The CDR3 is made up of 13 amino acids. The junction had 4 bases not matched to a gene; V was cut back by 3 bases and J by 6 bases. Looked up from germline, CDR1 is SGHRS and CDR2 is YFSETQ. The CDR3 DNA sequence: TGCGCCAGCAGCTCCGGACAGGGTCATGGCTACACCTTC. It encodes CASSSGQGHGYTF.

This clone occurred a few times. The rearrangement uses TRBV6-1 and TRBJ2-1, with TRBD1 matching 7 bases. Trimming cost V 2 bases and J 1 base; bases outside gene matches: 8. In germline, CDR1 is MNHNS, CDR2 SASEGT. The CDR3 spans 17 residues. For the CDR3, the DNA is TGTGCCAGCAGTGAATTACCGACAGGGTGGTCCTACAATGAGCAGTTCTTC. It yields the protein CASSELPTGWSYNEQFF.

The CDR3 sequence: CAWSVRIGGLYNSPLHF. CDR3 bases: TGTGCCTGGAGTGTACGGATCGGCGGACTCTATAATTCACCCCTCCACTTT. The chain joins TRBV30 to TRBJ1-6; the D is unclear. Germline V gene sequence: CDR1 GTSNPN, CDR2 SVGIG (reference sequence). The CDR3 loop spans 17 amino acids. V was clipped by 0 bases and J by 3 bases, with 15 bases between them.

The chain is built from TRBV29-1 and TRBJ2-3; D possibly uses TRBD1 or TRBD2 (5 bases each). In germline, CDR1 is SQVTM, CDR2 ANQGSEA. The ends were cut back, 4 bases at V and 2 bases at J, with 16 bases in the middle. The CDR3 covers 15 residues. This CDR3 is CSVGLLGDPTDTQYF. The CDR3 region has the DNA TGCAGCGTTGGACTCTTGGGGGACCCCACAGATACGCAGTATTTT.

This clone was found once. The rearrangement joins TRBV6-5 to TRBJ2-5, with D perhaps matching TRBD1 or TRBD2 (5 bases each). Trimming left V 4 bases short and J 13 bases short, with 13 bases between. In germline, CDR1 is MNHEY, CDR2 SVGAGI. The CDR3 contains 11 residues. In DNA, the CDR3 is TGTGCCAGCAGTTCACCGGGACCCCTGTACTTC. Its protein is CASSSPGPLYF.

The chain employs TRBV7-6 and TRBJ2-5, with TRBD1 matching over 11 bases. The CDR3 length is 15 residues. The V and J ends lost 5 bases and 4 bases, in that order; junction bases with no gene match: 6. Germline V gives CDR1 SGHVS, CDR2 FNYEAQ. CDR3 sequence reads: CASSQGQGVGETQYF. The CDR3 region has the DNA TGTGCCAGCAGCCAGGGACAGGGGGTTGGAGAGACCCAGTACTTC.

The sample holds a few counts of this clone. The CDR3 region has the DNA TGTGCCAGCAGCCCCCGGGACGGACACAATGAGCAGTTCTTC. Encoded protein: CASSPRDGHNEQFF. The chain uses TRBV11-2 and TRBJ2-1; TRBD1 or TRBD2 may be the D gene (5 bases each). The V end was cut by 5 bases, the J end by 5 bases, with 13 bases between. The CDR3 totals 14 residues. CDR1 and CDR2 (germline): SGHAT, FQNNGV.

The chain has TRBV30 and TRBJ1-4, with D unresolved. Germline V gives CDR1 GTSNPN, CDR2 SVGIG (reference sequence). With 1 base removed from V and 8 bases from J, the gap between germline ends came to 5 bases. This CDR3 spans 11 amino acids. CDR3 amino acids: CAWSGREKLFF. CDR3 sequence (DNA): TGTGCCTGGAGTGGAAGGGAAAAACTGTTTTTT.